This T cell receptor (beta chain) is drawn from a study of blood T cell repertoires in COVID-19. Across the whole study: COVID-19 samples, acute and convalescent, were from the United States, Italy and Spain.

How the authors handled the data: Estimated nucleated cell counts came from reference gene primer amplification. Produced via immunoSEQ multiplex PCR; TCRdb's table is partial and in-frame only. That table is the source of V, J and clone size, and D and trimming were worked out from the DNA. The data contain hundreds of thousands of clones, roughly 89% of them singletons. V shed 4 bases and J 4 bases; nucleotides not matched to a gene: 4. CDR3 size: 14 residues. CDR1 and CDR2 (germline): SGHRS, YFSETQ. This clonotype was obtained from a woman in her 30s with active or convalescent COVID-19. Sequenced: peripheral blood. The chain uses TRBV5-1 and TRBJ1-3; 8 nucleotides line up with TRBD1. The chain's CDR3 is CASSQDRVGNTIYF. In DNA, the CDR3 is TGCGCCAGCAGCCAGGACAGGGTAGGAAACACCATATATTTT.